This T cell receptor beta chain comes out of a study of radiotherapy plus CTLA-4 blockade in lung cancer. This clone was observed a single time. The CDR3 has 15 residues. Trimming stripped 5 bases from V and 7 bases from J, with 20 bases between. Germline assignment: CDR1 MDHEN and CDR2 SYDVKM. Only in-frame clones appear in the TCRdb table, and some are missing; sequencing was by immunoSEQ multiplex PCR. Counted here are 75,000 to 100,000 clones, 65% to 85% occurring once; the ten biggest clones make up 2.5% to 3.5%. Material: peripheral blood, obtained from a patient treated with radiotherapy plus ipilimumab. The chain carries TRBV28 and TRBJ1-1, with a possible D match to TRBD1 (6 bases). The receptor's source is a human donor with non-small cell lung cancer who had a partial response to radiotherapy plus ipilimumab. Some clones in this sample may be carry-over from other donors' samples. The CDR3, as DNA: TGTGCCAGCAGTATTCCACAGGGTCGCGGAGGTGAAGCTTTCTTT. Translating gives CASSIPQGRGGEAFF.